Listed below are T cell receptor beta chains from one sample, sequenced in a study of cytomegalovirus exposure and HLA in healthy donors. The table came from immunoSEQ multiplex PCR; TCRdb's copy has only in-frame clones and leaves some out. The data hold 150,000 or so clones, with 60% to 80% observed a single time. The sample taken for sequencing was PBMCs. These receptors were obtained from a woman between 40 and 55 years old in good health and CMV-seronegative. Each CDR3 is given with its conserved first and last residue. A D gene is named only where the DNA matches it firmly. Part of the rows lack a size; the others show once, few, many or a class for expanded clones.

clone_size: NA
cdr3_length: 17
j_call: TRBJ2-6
v_call: TRBV4-3
d_call: NA
cdr3_aa: CASSQDPQEAGANGLTF
cdr3_nt: TGCGCCAGCAGCCAGGATCCCCAGGAAGCTGGGGCCAACGGCCTGACTTTC

clone_size: NA
cdr3_length: 19
j_call: TRBJ2-3
v_call: TRBV7-8
d_call: TRBD2
cdr3_aa: CASSFLAGGPAHETDTQYF
cdr3_nt: TGTGCCAGCAGCTTCCTAGCGGGAGGCCCGGCCCATGAGACAGATACGCAGTATTTT

clone_size: NA
cdr3_length: 14
j_call: TRBJ1-2
v_call: TRBV9
d_call: TRBD1
cdr3_aa: CASSVSTGPYGYTF
cdr3_nt: TGTGCCAGCAGCGTGTCGACAGGGCCGTATGGCTACACCTTC

clone_size: NA
cdr3_length: 16
j_call: TRBJ2-3
v_call: TRBV5-4
d_call: NA
cdr3_aa: CASSQDSDGNTDTQYF
cdr3_nt: TGTGCCAGCAGCCAAGACAGCGATGGAAACACAGATACGCAGTATTTT

clone_size: NA
cdr3_length: 16
j_call: TRBJ2-4
v_call: TRBV14
d_call: NA
cdr3_aa: CASSQGDFLAKNIQYF
cdr3_nt: TGTGCCAGCAGCCAAGGGGACTTCCTAGCCAAAAACATTCAGTACTTC

clone_size: NA
cdr3_length: 16
j_call: TRBJ2-1
v_call: TRBV10-3
d_call: NA
cdr3_aa: CAISESGIAPDNEQFF
cdr3_nt: TGTGCCATCAGTGAGTCTGGAATAGCTCCGGACAATGAGCAGTTCTTC

clone_size: NA
cdr3_length: 13
j_call: TRBJ2-3
v_call: TRBV7-2
d_call: NA
cdr3_aa: CASSLDRHSTQYF
cdr3_nt: TGTGCCAGCAGCTTAGATCGGCACAGTACGCAGTATTTT

clone_size: NA
cdr3_length: 18
j_call: TRBJ1-6
v_call: TRBV4-1
d_call: NA
cdr3_aa: CASSQDSPAGYLDSPLHF
cdr3_nt: TGCGCCAGCAGCCAAGATAGCCCGGCAGGGTATTTGGATTCACCCCTCCACTTT

clone_size: once
cdr3_length: 11
j_call: TRBJ2-7
v_call: TRBV28
d_call: NA
cdr3_aa: CASSTPGEQYF
cdr3_nt: TGTGCCAGCAGTACCCCCGGCGAGCAGTACTTC

clone_size: few
cdr3_length: 13
j_call: TRBJ2-1
v_call: TRBV7-3
d_call: TRBD1
cdr3_aa: CASSLNRGNEQFF
cdr3_nt: TGTGCCAGCAGCTTAAACAGGGGAAATGAGCAGTTCTTC

clone_size: NA
cdr3_length: 14
j_call: TRBJ2-7
v_call: TRBV5-4
d_call: NA
cdr3_aa: CASSLGGRTDEQYF
cdr3_nt: TGTGCCAGCAGCTTGGGGGGGAGGACTGACGAGCAGTACTTC

clone_size: few
cdr3_length: 14
j_call: TRBJ1-5
v_call: TRBV30
d_call: NA
cdr3_aa: CAWSPGHGNQPQHF
cdr3_nt: TGTGCCTGGAGCCCGGGACACGGGAATCAGCCCCAGCATTTT

clone_size: few
cdr3_length: 13
j_call: TRBJ1-2
v_call: TRBV6-6
d_call: NA
cdr3_aa: CASSPDSPYGYTF
cdr3_nt: TGTGCCAGCAGTCCGGACAGTCCCTATGGCTACACCTTC

clone_size: NA
cdr3_length: 13
j_call: TRBJ2-5
v_call: TRBV15
d_call: NA
cdr3_aa: CATSWAYQETQYF
cdr3_nt: TGTGCCACCAGCTGGGCTTACCAAGAGACCCAGTACTTC

clone_size: NA
cdr3_length: 13
j_call: TRBJ1-6
v_call: TRBV21-1
d_call: NA
cdr3_aa: CASSKDRGSPLHF
cdr3_nt: TGTGCCAGCAGCAAGGACAGGGGGTCACCCCTCCACTTT

clone_size: NA
cdr3_length: 14
j_call: TRBJ2-1
v_call: TRBV6-5
d_call: NA
cdr3_aa: CASSYAASSNEQFF
cdr3_nt: TGTGCCAGCAGTTACGCGGCTAGCAGTAATGAGCAGTTCTTC

clone_size: once
cdr3_length: 15
j_call: TRBJ2-5
v_call: TRBV7-3
d_call: NA
cdr3_aa: CASSVLGQQQETQYF
cdr3_nt: TGTGCCAGCAGCGTACTCGGACAGCAACAAGAGACCCAGTACTTC

clone_size: NA
cdr3_length: 10
j_call: TRBJ2-6
v_call: TRBV6-5
d_call: NA
cdr3_aa: CASGANGLTF
cdr3_nt: TGTGCCAGTGGGGCCAACGGCCTGACTTTC

clone_size: NA
cdr3_length: 17
j_call: TRBJ1-1
v_call: TRBV9
d_call: NA
cdr3_aa: CASSPGSVNIMNTEAFF
cdr3_nt: TGTGCCAGCAGCCCGGGTTCGGTCAACATCATGAACACTGAAGCTTTCTTT

clone_size: once
cdr3_length: 13
j_call: TRBJ1-1
v_call: TRBV27
d_call: NA
cdr3_aa: CASSFFLNTEAFF
cdr3_nt: TGTGCCAGCAGCTTTTTTTTGAACACTGAAGCTTTCTTT

clone_size: NA
cdr3_length: 14
j_call: TRBJ2-7
v_call: TRBV6-1
d_call: TRBD1
cdr3_aa: CASSRKQGAHEQYF
cdr3_nt: TGTGCCAGCAGCCGGAAACAGGGGGCTCACGAGCAGTACTTC

clone_size: NA
cdr3_length: 14
j_call: TRBJ1-4
v_call: TRBV29-1
d_call: TRBD1
cdr3_aa: CSVRIQGDNEKLFF
cdr3_nt: TGCAGCGTTCGGATACAGGGGGACAATGAAAAACTGTTTTTT

clone_size: once
cdr3_length: 16
j_call: TRBJ2-3
v_call: TRBV11-3
d_call: NA
cdr3_aa: CASSSSGPAHTDTQYF
cdr3_nt: TGTGCCAGCAGCTCGTCAGGTCCAGCCCACACAGATACGCAGTATTTT

clone_size: NA
cdr3_length: 13
j_call: TRBJ2-5
v_call: TRBV19
d_call: NA
cdr3_aa: CASSNGGGETQYF
cdr3_nt: TGTGCCAGTAGCAACGGGGGTGGAGAGACCCAGTACTTC

clone_size: NA
cdr3_length: 14
j_call: TRBJ1-2
v_call: TRBV4-3
d_call: NA
cdr3_aa: CASSPGLKNYGYTF
cdr3_nt: TGCGCCAGCTCTCCGGGACTGAAAAACTATGGCTACACCTTC

clone_size: NA
cdr3_length: 14
j_call: TRBJ2-2
v_call: TRBV30
d_call: TRBD2
cdr3_aa: CAWGRGGHTGELFF
cdr3_nt: TGTGCCTGGGGTCGCGGGGGGCACACCGGGGAGCTGTTTTTT

clone_size: NA
cdr3_length: 15
j_call: TRBJ2-5
v_call: TRBV28
d_call: TRBD2
cdr3_aa: CASSRTSGSAETQYF
cdr3_nt: TGTGCCAGCAGTAGGACTAGCGGGAGTGCCGAGACCCAGTACTTC

clone_size: NA
cdr3_length: 13
j_call: TRBJ2-1
v_call: TRBV6-1
d_call: NA
cdr3_aa: CASSEAFYNEQFF
cdr3_nt: TGTGCCAGCAGTGAAGCCTTTTACAATGAGCAGTTCTTC

clone_size: NA
cdr3_length: 15
j_call: TRBJ1-2
v_call: TRBV28
d_call: NA
cdr3_aa: CASSTAGAYLYGYTF
cdr3_nt: TGTGCCAGCAGCACCGCAGGGGCGTACCTCTATGGCTACACCTTC

clone_size: once
cdr3_length: 15
j_call: TRBJ2-1
v_call: TRBV6-6
d_call: NA
cdr3_aa: CASSSWLGSYNEQFF
cdr3_nt: TGTGCCAGCAGTTCGTGGCTAGGTTCCTACAATGAGCAGTTCTTC

clone_size: once
cdr3_length: 14
j_call: TRBJ1-5
v_call: TRBV7-2
d_call: NA
cdr3_aa: CASSLDPLGAPQHF
cdr3_nt: TGTGCCAGCAGCTTAGATCCTTTGGGGGCACCCCAGCATTTT